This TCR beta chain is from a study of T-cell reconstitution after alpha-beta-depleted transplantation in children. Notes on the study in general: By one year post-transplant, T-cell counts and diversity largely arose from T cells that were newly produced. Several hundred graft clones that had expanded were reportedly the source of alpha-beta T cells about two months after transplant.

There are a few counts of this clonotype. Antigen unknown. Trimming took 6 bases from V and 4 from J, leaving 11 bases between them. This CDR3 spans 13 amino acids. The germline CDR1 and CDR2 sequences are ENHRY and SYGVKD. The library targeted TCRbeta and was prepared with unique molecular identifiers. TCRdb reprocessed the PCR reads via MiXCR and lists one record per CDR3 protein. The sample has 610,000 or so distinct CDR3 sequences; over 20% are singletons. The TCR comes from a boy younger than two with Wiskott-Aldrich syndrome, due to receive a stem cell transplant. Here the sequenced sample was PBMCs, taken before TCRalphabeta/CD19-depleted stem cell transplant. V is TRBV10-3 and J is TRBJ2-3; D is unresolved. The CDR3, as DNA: TGTGCCATCAGCCACGGTACCCCAGATACGCAGTATTTT. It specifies CAISHGTPDTQYF.